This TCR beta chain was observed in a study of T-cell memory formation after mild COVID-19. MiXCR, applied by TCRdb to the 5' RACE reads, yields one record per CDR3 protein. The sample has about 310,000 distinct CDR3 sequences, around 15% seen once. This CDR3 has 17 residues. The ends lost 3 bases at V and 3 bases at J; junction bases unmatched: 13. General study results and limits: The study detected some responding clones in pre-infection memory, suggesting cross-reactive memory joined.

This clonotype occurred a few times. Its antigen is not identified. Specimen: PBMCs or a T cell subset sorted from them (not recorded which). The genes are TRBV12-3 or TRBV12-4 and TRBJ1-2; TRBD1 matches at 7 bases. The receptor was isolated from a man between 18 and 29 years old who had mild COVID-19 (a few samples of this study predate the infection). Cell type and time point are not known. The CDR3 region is CASSFGASQGTDYGYTF. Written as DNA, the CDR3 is TGTGCCAGCAGTTTTGGGGCATCGCAAGGGACAGACTATGGCTACACCTTC.